A single sample gave rise to the 4 T cell receptor beta chains below, sequenced in a study of response to subunit inactivated influenza vaccine. TCRdb reanalysed the RT-PCR reads using MiXCR and keeps one entry per CDR3 protein. In the table there are about 700,000 distinct CDR3 sequences, 14% of which are singletons. The source was PBMCs from blood, collected about 14 days before vaccination. Source of these receptors: a man aged 50 to 59 who received an inactivated influenza vaccine.

This clonotype turned up a few times. The chain joins TRBV12-3 or TRBV12-4 to TRBJ2-2; D gene unclear. The CDR3 has 14 residues. V was trimmed by 2 bases and J by 4 bases, leaving 8 bases between them. CDR3 sequence reads: CASSLNSVTGELFF. CDR3 sequence (DNA): TGTGCCAGCAGTTTAAATTCGGTCACCGGGGAGCTGTTTTTT.

This chain connects TRBV20-1 to TRBJ1-1; possible D gene TRBD1, 5 bases. The CDR3 runs 10 residues. The germline V and J ends were trimmed by 6 bases and 7 bases, with 9 bases remaining between them. CDR1 and CDR2 from the germline V gene are DFQATT and SNEGSKA (reference sequence). The CDR3 protein is CSADQGEAFF. The CDR3 region has the DNA TGCAGTGCCGACCAGGGTGAAGCTTTCTTT.

V is TRBV3-1 and J is TRBJ1-6; D unresolved. Germline CDR1 LGHDT, CDR2 YNNKEL (reference sequence). V lost 4 bases, J lost 8 bases, and 12 bases lay in between. The CDR3 runs to 14 residues. CDR3 protein: CASSPSYTDSPLHF. The CDR3, as DNA: TGTGCCAGCAGCCCCTCGTATACTGATTCACCCCTCCACTTT.

The chain joins TRBV5-1 to TRBJ2-5, with a weak D call TRBD2 (7 bases). V lost 3 bases, J lost 4 bases, and 13 bases lay in between. CDR3 size: 14 residues. Germline CDR1 and CDR2: SGHRS and YFSETQ. The CDR3 region is CASSWRGRTETQYF. The CDR3 nucleotides are TGCGCCAGCAGCTGGCGGGGGCGGACAGAGACCCAGTACTTC.